The present TCR beta chain was sequenced within a study of beta chain features in type 1 diabetes. On the study more broadly: The number of sorted cells examined across all samples was around 98 million. Study conclusions and caveats: In cDNA sequencing, cells with high TCR expression could be over-represented. Resolution of whether HLA type affects TCRB rearrangement was not achieved here. Patients with Type 1 diabetes showed moderately but significantly shorter TCRB CDR3s in all four CD4+ subsets.

The CDR3 consists of 16 residues. Trimming shortened V by 3 bases and J by 5 bases, and 18 bases separated the two germline ends. Germline V gene data show CDR1 as SGHTA and CDR2 as FQGNSA. Every bit of the isolated RNA underwent reverse transcription, so sequencing read expressed TCRB transcripts. The assay was immunoSEQ multiplex PCR, and TCRdb's table has in-frame clones only and misses some. The table shows under 400,000 clones, with 14% occurring only once. This clone was observed a handful of times. As yet, its antigen is unknown. V gene TRBV7-2 combines with J gene TRBJ2-3; possible D gene TRBD1, 6 bases. This TCR was recovered from a man aged 25 to 45 in good health. The sample comprised central memory CD4+ T cells from blood. The CDR3 spells CASSFTGRVLRDTQYF. CDR3 coding DNA: TGTGCCAGCAGCTTTACAGGGAGAGTCTTAAGAGATACGCAGTATTTT.